This T cell receptor (beta chain) was identified during a study of T cells after posttransplantation cyclophosphamide. Assay used: immunoSEQ multiplex PCR; TCRdb lists only in-frame clones, some missing. The sample contains 11,000 or so clones, 90% to 95% of which appear only once. Of note for this clone: The antigen is not known.

A marrow graft followed busulfan-fludarabine conditioning, with cyclophosphamide on days +3 and +4. Trimming took 1 base from V and 2 from J; bases not matched to a gene: 14. Germline V gene data show CDR1 as SGHAT and CDR2 as FQNNGV. This CDR3 has 19 residues. Findings of the study overall: Tissue-infiltrating T cells from skin or gut overlapped little with blood T cells. After PTCy, TRB diversity resembled that of CNI/methotrexate controls. Later post-transplant blood repertoires were often dominated by donor CD8+ memory clones.

This TCR derives from a female patient aged 30 to 40 who received an allogeneic stem cell transplant from an unrelated donor, was CMV-positive, and had no GVHD. These T cells may partly come from the graft donor. This specimen was PBMCs, taken after allogeneic stem cell transplant with posttransplant cyclophosphamide. The rearrangement links TRBV11-2 to TRBJ2-1; 7 bases agree with TRBD2. In DNA form, the CDR3 reads TGTGCCAGCAGCTTAGGACTAGCCCCAACTATACGTACCTACAATGAGCAGTTCTTC. Its protein product is CASSLGLAPTIRTYNEQFF. Combining the CDR3 with reference TRBV11-2 and TRBJ2-1 gives the whole variable domain EAGVAQSPRYKIIEKRQSVAFWCNPISGHATLYWYQQILGQGPKLLIQFQNNGVVDDSQLPKDRFSAERLKGVDSTLKIQPAKLEDSAVYLCASSLGLAPTIRTYNEQFFGPGTRLTVL.